This T cell receptor (beta chain) is drawn from a study of T cell responses to AZD1222 COVID-19 vaccine. TCRdb's table, derived via immunoSEQ multiplex PCR, lists solely in-frame clones and lacks some. The table records more than 80,000 clones, 75% to 90% of them present only once. Comments on this clone: The antigen is unknown.

Overall study results and limits: Regions 160-218 and 743-854 held dominance among vaccine-associated CD4 TCRs, which spanned spike.

V lost 6 bases to trimming and J lost 5 bases; unmatched junction nucleotides: 7. Looked up from germline, CDR1 is MNHEY and CDR2 is SVGEGT. The CDR3 spans 14 residues. The sample was peripheral blood, taken on day 0 of AZD1222 vaccination. This sequence was found in an adult in good health. The gene calls are TRBV6-2 or TRBV6-3 and TRBJ1-5, with TRBD1 identical over 7 bases. The CDR3 reads CASSKQGIHQPQHF. The CDR3 region has the DNA TGTGCCAGCAGCAAACAGGGGATCCATCAGCCCCAGCATTTT.